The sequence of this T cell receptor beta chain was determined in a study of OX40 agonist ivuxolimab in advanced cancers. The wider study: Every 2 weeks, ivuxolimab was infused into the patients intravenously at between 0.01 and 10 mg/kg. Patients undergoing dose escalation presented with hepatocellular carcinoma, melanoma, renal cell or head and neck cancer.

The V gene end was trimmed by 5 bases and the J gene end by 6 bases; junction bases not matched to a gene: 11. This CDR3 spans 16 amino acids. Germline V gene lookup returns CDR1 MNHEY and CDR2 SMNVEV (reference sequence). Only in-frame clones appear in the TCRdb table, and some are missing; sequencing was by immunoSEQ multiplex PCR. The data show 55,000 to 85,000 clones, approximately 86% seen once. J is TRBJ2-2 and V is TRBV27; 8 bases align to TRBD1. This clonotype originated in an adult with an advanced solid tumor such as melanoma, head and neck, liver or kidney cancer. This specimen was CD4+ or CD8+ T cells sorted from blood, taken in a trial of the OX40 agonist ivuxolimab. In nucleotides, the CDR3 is TGTGCCAGCAGTCCCCAGGACAGGGTGAGGGCCGGGGAGCTGTTTTTT. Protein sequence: CASSPQDRVRAGELFF.